Sequencing of this T cell receptor beta chain was carried out in a study of T cell clonality in common variable immunodeficiency (dated by TCRdb to between 2014 and 2017). Deletion took 6 bases off V and 5 bases off J, with a span of 10 bases between the germline ends. CDR3 length: 12 amino acids, cysteine to phenylalanine. The CDR3 was read in part: 27 bases, with the frame set at base 1. CDR1 and CDR2 were assigned from the germline V gene as MDHEN and SYDVKM. Most of the CVID patients and most of the healthy controls were of Caucasian heritage. Heparinized peripheral whole blood samples of about 4.5 to 9 ml were obtained from each donor. TCRbeta CDR3 repertoires were sequenced from genomic DNA of adults with common variable immune deficiency (CVID) and healthy adult controls. The control group was made up of approximately 22 healthy adult volunteers (roughly ten male and around twelve female) whose ages ranged from roughly 20 to 70 years, with a mean age of approximately 32. Diluted blood was density-centrifuged over Hypaque 1077 or Ficoll-Paque to isolate peripheral blood mononuclear cells. Genomic DNA was obtained from unsorted mononuclear cells using either Qiagen column purification or a centrifugation-based method.

For sequencing, equivalent amounts of genomic DNA were input from CVID and control samples. For every sample, a 60 bp segment covering the rearranged TCRbeta CDR3 region was amplified and then sequenced. TCRbeta amplification used the immunoSEQ assay, a bias-corrected multiplex PCR with high-throughput sequencing. The authors processed their data as follows. Each unique nucleotide sequence was treated as a clone and annotated with V, D and J genes, copy number and frequency. Sequences were labeled productive if in frame, and non-productive if out of frame or containing stop codons. As previously described, Shannon's entropy was used to calculate clonality. The predicted amino acid sequences of productive clones were used to derive mean CDR3 Kyte-Doolittle hydropathy. Scaled V gene usage was hierarchically clustered using Manhattan distance and complete linkage with the R hclust function. Sharing of clones by CDR3 amino acid sequence was evaluated through resampling of 12 repertoires per group over 100 rounds. The repertoires were screened for approximately 63 published EBV-specific TCRbeta sequences and around 250 published CMV-specific TCRbeta sequences. A couple of CVID samples that yielded fewer than 10,000 sequences were excluded from the analysis, so roughly 40 CVID repertoires were retained. Here the immuneACCESS table is served through TCRdb, limited to in-frame sequences with V and J called. Missing clones are a known gap in these copies; in checked studies unresolved V genes cover under half, and the rest lacks a known reason. V, J and clone size reflect that table, while D and trimming were determined from the DNA. The table for this sample lists about 64,000 clones, none of them counted only once. Of the sample, around 1.7% is held by the ten largest clones.

Many counts were recorded for this clone. Its antigen remains unidentified. The read comes to an end 3 residues before the CDR3 does, leaving the germline J gene to fill in the end. General study outcomes and caveats: Fewer TCRbeta clones were shared among CVID subjects than among healthy controls (p < 0.0001). Even though DNA input was the same, control samples had an average of about 89,000 unique sequences each, compared with 30,000 to 40,000 in CVID samples. Patient heterogeneity within the CVID cohort put limits on correlating repertoire features with clinical complications. TCRbeta clonality was higher in CVID subjects than in healthy controls (t-test p = 0.018), and the increase was most characteristic of about a third of subjects. The authors noted that sequencing repertoires of T cell subpopulations would be needed to clarify what caused the increased clonality in CVID. CVID TCRbeta sequences reportedly showed fewer deletions and N-nucleotide insertions and lacked highly modified clones with 13 or more V deletions.

The rearrangement joined TRBV28 to TRBJ1-2; there is no confident call for the D gene. This TCR derives from a person between 18 and 75 years old in good health. Sequencing was done on a sample of peripheral blood mononuclear cells. The CDR3 protein sequence reads: CASRPPGYGYTF. CDR3 DNA, as far as it was read: TGTGCCAGCAGACCCCCGGGGTATGGC.